This T cell receptor beta chain was identified during a study of T cell responses to AZD1222 COVID-19 vaccine. The study, taken as a whole, reports: Repertoires were sampled only after the peak T cell response. Females made up more of the donors, who were largely white British, and clonal diversity may have come out too low.

The CDR3 consists of 13 residues. Deletions cut 7 bases from V and 4 bases from J, with 13 bases between. A single count supports this clone. Its cognate antigen is unknown. The protocol was immunoSEQ multiplex PCR, while the TCRdb copy is restricted to in-frame clones and leaves out a portion. This sample has 150,000 or so clones, with 90% found just once. The V gene is TRBV12-3 or TRBV12-4, the J gene TRBJ1-2; D is possibly TRBD1 (6 bases). Sample: peripheral blood, taken on day 0 of AZD1222 vaccination. The TCR was taken from an adult in good health. The CDR3 region is CASKIQGTYGYTF. As DNA, the CDR3 is TGTGCCAGCAAGATACAGGGCACCTATGGCTACACCTTC.